This T cell receptor (beta chain) was sequenced during a study of cytomegalovirus exposure and HLA in healthy donors. Trimming removed 0 bases from V and 0 bases from J, with 7 bases in between. This CDR3 spans 14 amino acids. Per the germline V gene, CDR1 is SGHNT and CDR2 is YYREEE (reference sequence). Study conclusions and caveats: Later analysis placed DRB1 highest and HLA-C lowest in TCR association rates, which differed by HLA locus. An analysis done earlier found most TCR beta V segments productive about 87% or about 30% of the time.

The PCR contained 60 Vbeta and 13 Jbeta primers. Here immunoSEQ multiplex PCR was the method, and the copy in TCRdb shows in-frame clones only, minus some. In the table there are 90,000 or so clones, about four fifths of which are singletons. Concerning this clone: As yet, its antigen is unknown.

The source material was PBMCs. The TCR comes from a man aged 25-45 years in good health and CMV-seropositive. The chain links TRBV5-4 to TRBJ2-7; D call uncertain. CDR3 in amino acids: CASSLVPGSYEQYF. Written as DNA, the CDR3 is TGTGCCAGCAGCTTGGTCCCGGGCTCCTACGAGCAGTACTTC.